Listed here are 13 T cell receptor beta chains from one sample, sequenced in a study of long-term antiretroviral therapy in people with HIV. It was version v3.0 of the immunoSEQ assay that was run at survey level. Assay used: immunoSEQ multiplex PCR; TCRdb lists only in-frame clones, some missing. The repertoire holds 31,000 or so clones, with less than 90% as singletons. Sequenced here: unsorted PBMCs, sampled around 5 years before starting antiretroviral therapy. The receptors were sampled from a man aged 50 or older with HIV.

This chain uses TRBV7-2 with TRBJ2-1; 10 bases line up with TRBD2. Germline V lookup: CDR1 SGHTA, CDR2 FQGNSA. The V and J ends lost 5 bases and 4 bases, in that order; junction bases with no gene match: 5. The CDR3 is 15 amino acids. The CDR3 region is CASSPLAGVYNEQFF. The DNA for the CDR3 is TGTGCCAGCAGCCCCCTAGCGGGGGTGTACAATGAGCAGTTCTTC. Variable domain in full (rest from reference TRBV7-2 and TRBJ2-1): GAGVSQSPSNKVTEKGKDVELRCDPISGHTALYWYRQSLGQGLEFLIYFQGNSAPDKSGLPSDRFSAERTGGSVSTLTIQRTQQEDSAVYLCASSPLAGVYNEQFFGPGTRLTVL.

This clone came up a few times. V usage is TRBV6-1 and J usage is TRBJ1-3, with 8 bases matching TRBD1. This CDR3 has 14 amino acids. The V gene's germline CDR1 is MNHNS and CDR2 SASEGT. V shed 6 bases and J 6 bases; nucleotides not matched to a gene: 7. The CDR3 region is CASSLRQGLNTIYF. The CDR3 DNA reads as TGTGCCAGCAGCCTGAGACAGGGGCTAAACACCATATATTTT.

V is TRBV20-1 and J is TRBJ1-4; D uncertain. The CDR3 has 11 amino acids. The germline V gene has CDR1 DFQATT and CDR2 SNEGSKA (reference sequence). Trimming pared 0 bases from V and 7 bases from J, leaving 3 bases between. The CDR3: CSARDREKLFF. In nucleotides, the CDR3 is TGCAGTGCTAGAGACCGTGAAAAACTGTTTTTT.

CDR3 DNA: TGTGCCAGCAGTTTTACTGGGACACAAGCTAACTATGGCTACACCTTC. This gives the protein CASSFTGTQANYGYTF. The chain couples TRBV27 to TRBJ1-2, with D possibly TRBD1 on 6 matching bases. Per the germline V gene, CDR1 is MNHEY and CDR2 is SMNVEV (reference sequence). V shed 3 bases and J shed 0 bases, with 14 bases lying between them. This CDR3 is built from 16 residues.

The rearrangement joins TRBV19 to TRBJ2-2; the match to TRBD2 covers 7 bases. The trim removed 4 bases at V and 1 base at J, leaving 6 bases unmatched. CDR1 LNHDA and CDR2 SQIVND come from the germline V gene (reference sequence). The CDR3 length is 16 residues. DNA of the CDR3: TGTGCCAGTAGTAGGTCGGCTAGCGGGAACACCGGGGAGCTGTTTTTT. Translation gives CASSRSASGNTGELFF.

The J gene is TRBJ2-1, the V gene TRBV9; 9 bases align to TRBD1. The germline gives CDR1 SGDLS, CDR2 YYNGEE. The V gene end was trimmed by 1 base and the J gene end by 9 bases; junction bases not matched to a gene: 11. The CDR3 contains 16 residues. CDR3 nucleotide sequence: TGTGCCAGCAGCGTATACGGCGGACAGGGGAAAGGTGAGCAGTTCTTC. This translates into CASSVYGGQGKGEQFF. Variable domain in full (rest from reference TRBV9 and TRBJ2-1): DSGVTQTPKHLITATGQRVTLRCSPRSGDLSVYWYQQSLDQGLQFLIQYYNGEERAKGNILERFSAQQFPDLHSELNLSSLELGDSALYFCASSVYGGQGKGEQFFGPGTRLTVL.

This rearrangement joins TRBV5-4 to TRBJ2-3, with D maybe TRBD2 (5 bases). The CDR3 is made up of 14 amino acids. Per germline, CDR1 SGHNT and CDR2 YYREEE (reference sequence). The germline V and J ends were trimmed by 5 bases and 4 bases, with 14 bases remaining between them. In DNA form, the CDR3 reads TGTGCCAGCAGTACCGATTCGGGGTCAGATACGCAGTATTTT. Translated: CASSTDSGSDTQYF.

V gene TRBV7-9 combines with J gene TRBJ2-7; D could derive from TRBD1 or TRBD2 (5 bases each). Germline V gene sequence: CDR1 SEHNR, CDR2 FQNEAQ (reference sequence). This CDR3 is built from 15 residues. V lost 3 bases to trimming and J lost 3 bases, with 15 bases between them. In DNA, the CDR3 is TGTGCCAGCAGCTTGCTTGGGGGATTAGACTACGAGCAGTACTTC. Its translation: CASSLLGGLDYEQYF.

CDR3 sequence reads: CASSLEGSALETQYF. CDR3 DNA: TGCGCCAGCAGCTTGGAGGGGTCAGCCTTAGAGACCCAGTACTTC. The chain joins TRBV5-1 to TRBJ2-5; a weak D match, TRBD1 (5 bases). Trimming shortened V by 0 bases and J by 4 bases, and 13 bases separated the two germline ends. The CDR3 totals 15 residues. Germline V gene data show CDR1 as SGHRS and CDR2 as YFSETQ. Combining the CDR3 with reference TRBV5-1 and TRBJ2-5 gives the whole variable domain KAGVTQTPRYLIKTRGQQVTLSCSPISGHRSVSWYQQTPGQGLQFLFEYFSETQRNKGNFPGRFSGRQFSNSRSEMNVSTLELGDSALYLCASSLEGSALETQYFGPGTRLLVL.

The rearrangement links TRBV6-1 to TRBJ2-7; D may be TRBD1 (8 bases). CDR3 size: 13 residues. Trimming shortened V by 6 bases and J by 9 bases, and 18 bases separated the two germline ends. CDR1 is MNHNS and CDR2 is SASEGT in the germline V gene. The CDR3 reads CASRQGGALGQYF. DNA for the CDR3: TGTGCCAGCAGACAGGGGGGGGCTTTGGGGCAGTACTTC.

In nucleotides, the CDR3 is TGTGCCAGCAGTAGCGGGGAGACCCAGTACTTC. Amino acids: CASSSGETQYF. The J gene is TRBJ2-5, the V gene TRBV6-7, with D possibly being TRBD2 (6 bases). TRBV6-7 belongs to the ORF category, with a function that is uncertain. The CDR3 totals 11 residues. Trimming removed 5 bases from V and 5 bases from J, with 6 bases in between.

The chain carries TRBV11-2 and TRBJ2-3; D ambiguous. This CDR3 contains 15 residues. Per the germline V gene, CDR1 is SGHAT and CDR2 is FQNNGV. The germline V and J ends were trimmed by 3 bases and 4 bases, with 14 bases remaining between them. CDR3 region: CASSLGLSRADTQYF. The CDR3 DNA is TGTGCCAGCAGCTTGGGTCTTTCTAGGGCAGATACGCAGTATTTT.

This CDR3 reads CSAFGQNRPSSYNEQFF. The DNA for the CDR3 is TGCAGCGCCTTTGGGCAGAACAGGCCTAGCTCCTACAATGAGCAGTTCTTC. V is TRBV29-1 and J is TRBJ2-1; weak D call: TRBD1 (5 bases). Germline CDR1 is SQVTM and CDR2 is ANQGSEA. The CDR3 is made up of 17 amino acids. The V end was cut by 7 bases, the J end by 0 bases, with 22 bases between.